This TCR beta chain was found in a study of blood T cell repertoires in COVID-19. V lost 2 bases to trimming and J lost 1 base, with 9 bases between them. The CDR3 runs 15 residues. CDR1 is KGHSH, CDR2 LQKENI, per germline. Clones were read by immunoSEQ multiplex PCR, and TCRdb kept only the in-frame ones, dropping some. The table has 270,000 or so clones, approximately 88% seen once. Patients at the Seattle site were enrolled during active infection and followed longitudinally. Specimen: peripheral blood. The J gene is TRBJ1-5, the V gene TRBV18; a possible D gene is TRBD1 (5 bases). This receptor was obtained from a human donor with COVID-19, enrolled during active disease. The donor label of this sample is uncertain. In DNA, the CDR3 is TGTGCCAGCTCACCATTGGAGGGGAGCAATCAGCCCCAGCATTTT. Translation: CASSPLEGSNQPQHF.